The rows below give T cell receptor beta chains drawn from one sample of a study of vaccination effects on CD4 cells after COVID-19. Generated by immunoSEQ multiplex PCR, the TCRdb table keeps only in-frame clones and is missing some. The table lists tens of thousands of clones, around 72% of them singletons. Antigens of these TCRs are unknown. The specimen was CD4+ T cells from PBMCs cultured with HCoV-NL63 spike peptides, collected before COVID-19 vaccination. The receptors shown here come from a human donor who had a prior SARS-CoV-2 infection. CDR3s include the opening cysteine and the closing phenylalanine or tryptophan. The D gene is left open where the match is weak. Only some rows state a clone size, as once, few, many or a class for expanded clones.

j_call clone_size v_call d_call cdr3_aa cdr3_nt
TRBJ2-3 NA TRBV5-1 NA CASGTSTDTQYF TGCGCCAGCGGGACTAGCACAGATACGCAGTATTTT
TRBJ1-2 NA TRBV5-4 NA CASSFPGVGNYGYTF TGTGCCAGCAGCTTCCCAGGGGTGGGGAACTATGGCTACACCTTC
TRBJ2-7 once TRBV6-2/TRBV6-3 NA CASSYRVYEQYF TGTGCCAGCAGTTACCGAGTTTACGAGCAGTACTTC
TRBJ2-5 NA TRBV18 NA CASSPSLSETQYF TGTGCCAGCTCACCCTCTCTTTCGGAGACCCAGTACTTC
TRBJ1-5 NA TRBV7-2 NA CASSLVQGSGQPQHF TGTGCCAGCAGCTTAGTCCAGGGTTCAGGGCAGCCCCAGCATTTT
TRBJ1-5 NA TRBV18 NA CASSPRGNQPQHF TGTGCCAGCTCACCCCGAGGGAATCAGCCCCAGCATTTT
TRBJ2-7 once TRBV13 NA CASSPGTPAYEQYF TGTGCCAGCAGCCCCGGGACACCGGCCTACGAGCAGTACTTC
TRBJ1-3 once TRBV6-4 NA CASSLKGSGNTIYF TGTGCCAGCAGTCTTAAGGGTTCTGGAAACACCATATATTTT
TRBJ1-4 NA TRBV3-1/TRBV3-2 NA CASSLRGGDEKLFF TGTGCCAGCAGCCTTAGAGGGGGAGATGAAAAACTGTTTTTT
TRBJ1-1 NA TRBV6-5 TRBD1 CASRQGQLNTEAFF TGTGCCAGCAGGCAGGGACAGCTAAACACTGAAGCTTTCTTT
TRBJ2-7 few TRBV15 TRBD2 CATSRDASGTSYEQYF TGTGCCACCAGCAGAGATGCTAGCGGGACCTCCTACGAGCAGTACTTC
TRBJ2-3 once TRBV4-2 NA CASSQGGYADTQYF TGTGCCAGCAGCCAAGGAGGCTACGCGGATACGCAGTATTTT
TRBJ2-3 NA TRBV11-3 NA CASSSDGRTDTQYF TGTGCCAGCAGCTCGGACGGACGCACAGATACGCAGTATTTT
TRBJ2-1 NA TRBV18 TRBD2 CASSPQRLAGSYNEQFF TGTGCCAGCTCACCACAGAGACTAGCGGGCTCCTACAATGAGCAGTTCTTC
TRBJ1-3 NA TRBV24-1 NA CATSDLCPWLLSGNTIYF TGTGCCACCAGTGATTTGTGCCCATGGTTACTCTCTGGAAACACCATATATTTT
TRBJ2-3 NA TRBV5-1 NA CASSLGLDTREWAQYF TGCGCCAGCAGCTTGGGACTAGATACCCGAGAGTGGGCGCAGTATTTT
TRBJ2-1 NA TRBV19 NA CASSVGIEQFF TGTGCCAGTAGTGTAGGGATTGAGCAGTTCTTC
TRBJ2-5 NA TRBV29-1 NA CSVRNQETQYF TGCAGCGTCCGAAATCAAGAGACCCAGTACTTC
TRBJ2-5 NA TRBV18 NA CASSPWGIQGRETQYF TGTGCCAGCTCACCCTGGGGAATCCAGGGGCGAGAGACCCAGTACTTC
TRBJ2-5 NA TRBV11-3 NA CASSPGVVGQETQYF TGTGCCAGCAGCCCAGGGGTGGTTGGCCAAGAGACCCAGTACTTC
TRBJ2-3 NA TRBV30 TRBD2 CACPQGLAGGHTDTQYF TGTGCCTGCCCCCAAGGACTAGCGGGGGGGCACACAGATACGCAGTATTTT
TRBJ1-2 NA TRBV6-2/TRBV6-3 NA CASSYREGPYYGYTF TGTGCCAGCAGTTATCGTGAGGGACCCTACTATGGCTACACCTTC
TRBJ2-3 NA TRBV10-3 NA CAISEPHTDTQYF TGTGCCATCAGTGAGCCCCACACAGATACGCAGTATTTT
TRBJ2-1 NA TRBV19 NA CASSPQSTSGPYNEQFF TGTGCCAGTAGCCCCCAATCGACTAGTGGCCCTTACAATGAGCAGTTCTTC
TRBJ1-6 NA TRBV6-5 NA CASSYRGYNSPLHF TGTGCCAGCAGTTACAGGGGGTATAATTCACCCCTCCACTTT
TRBJ2-1 NA TRBV6-5 NA CASIRPRSYNEQFF TGTGCCAGCATAAGGCCTCGCTCCTACAATGAGCAGTTCTTC
TRBJ2-1 NA TRBV19 TRBD2 CASSMQIAGGGNEQFF TGTGCCAGTAGTATGCAAATAGCGGGAGGGGGCAATGAGCAGTTCTTC
TRBJ1-3 once TRBV19 NA CASSISLTGYGNTIYF TGTGCCAGTAGTATCTCCCTTACAGGGTACGGAAACACCATATATTTT
TRBJ2-1 NA TRBV11-3 NA CASTRQSHNEQFF TGTGCCAGCACTCGACAGTCCCACAATGAGCAGTTCTTC
TRBJ2-1 few TRBV7-9 NA CASQIAPAVPYNEQFF TGTGCCAGCCAAATCGCCCCAGCGGTACCTTACAATGAGCAGTTCTTC
TRBJ2-7 NA TRBV7-2 TRBD1 CASSTRQGPYEQYF TGTGCCAGCAGCACCCGACAGGGGCCCTACGAGCAGTACTTC
TRBJ1-6 NA TRBV6-5 NA CASSYRGSSYNSPLHF TGTGCCAGCAGTTACAGGGGGAGCTCCTATAATTCACCCCTCCACTTT
TRBJ1-1 NA TRBV19 NA CATQSIQGGTEAFF TGTGCCACCCAAAGTATACAGGGAGGGACTGAAGCTTTCTTT
TRBJ2-3 NA TRBV5-1 NA CASSLTVVDTQYF TGCGCCAGCAGCTTGACAGTGGTAGATACGCAGTATTTT
TRBJ1-1 NA TRBV6-4 NA CAIRGGNTEAFF TGTGCAATAAGGGGGGGGAACACTGAAGCTTTCTTT
TRBJ1-2 NA TRBV19 NA CASSIAGAPNYGYTF TGTGCCAGTAGTATTGCGGGAGCTCCAAATTATGGCTACACCTTC
TRBJ1-1 NA TRBV10-3 NA CAIMGGGGTEAFF TGTGCCATCATGGGGGGAGGAGGTACTGAAGCTTTCTTT
TRBJ2-7 few TRBV5-1 NA CASSYNPGGEQYF TGCGCCAGCAGCTACAATCCTGGCGGCGAGCAGTACTTC
TRBJ2-7 NA TRBV7-2 NA CASSLRTGGAEQYF TGTGCCAGCAGCTTAAGGACTGGGGGGGCCGAACAGTACTTC
TRBJ1-2 NA TRBV20-1 NA CSASPGYTF TGCAGTGCTTCCCCTGGCTACACCTTC
TRBJ2-5 once TRBV11-3 NA CASSLGAWENQETQYF TGTGCCAGCAGCTTAGGAGCCTGGGAGAACCAAGAGACCCAGTACTTC
TRBJ2-2 once TRBV7-2 NA CASSPHGLKNTGELFF TGTGCCAGCAGCCCCCATGGTCTCAAGAACACCGGGGAGCTGTTTTTT